The TCR beta chain under discussion was sequenced for a study of blood T cell repertoires in COVID-19. Cohort allocation depended upon clinical history that participants reported. The method was immunoSEQ multiplex PCR; TCRdb's version includes in-frame clones alone and lacks a portion of them. The table records 400,000 or so clones, roughly 87% of them present only once. CDR3 size: 15 residues. Germline-derived CDR1 and CDR2 are MDHEN and SYDVKM. Trimming left V 1 base short and J 7 bases short, with 16 bases between. The source is a man between 18 and 35 years old who had recovered from COVID-19. The sequenced sample consisted of PBMCs or T cells enriched from blood (not recorded which). The rearrangement uses TRBV28 and TRBJ1-1, with D possibly matching TRBD1 (6 bases). Here the CDR3 reads CASSLLDSSYHEAFF. Written as DNA, the CDR3 is TGTGCCAGCAGTTTATTGGACAGTAGCTACCATGAAGCTTTCTTT.